This T cell receptor beta chain was found in a study of identical twins. TCRdb ran MiXCR on the 5' RACE reads and lists one entry per CDR3 protein. The repertoire holds 500,000 to 700,000 distinct CDR3 sequences, with around 7.5% as singletons. V was trimmed by 4 bases and J by 7 bases, leaving 17 bases between them. Germline V gene lookup returns CDR1 MNHEY and CDR2 SVGEGT. The CDR3 runs to 14 residues. These same data were also listed under a study on yellow fever vaccine responses in identical twins.

Sequencing was done on a sample of PBMCs. The rearrangement uses TRBV6-2 or TRBV6-3 and TRBJ2-7, with D perhaps assigned TRBD1 or TRBD2 (5 bases each). This sequence was found in a woman younger than 30 in good health. In DNA, the CDR3 is TGTGCCAGCAGTTGGGCAGGGAGCCCTTGGGAGCAGTACGTC. Protein: CASSWAGSPWEQYV.